This T cell receptor (beta chain) was captured by sequencing in a study of human T cells and chemical hapten exposure. Study context: The study lasted 20 to 25 weeks, and patients were dosed weekly with diphenylcyclopropenone on the scalp throughout. TCR yields per sample varied mostly from small pooled library volume differences.

Time point: patch test 2, 6 weeks after DPC sensitization. This sample's treatment: therapeutic diphenylcyclopropenone sensitization with weekly scalp DPC. The donor pool consisted of alopecia patients aged 18 to 70 years, considered suitable for DPC. Someone pulled total RNA out of unfractionated whole blood. TCRdb analysed the RACE reads with MiXCR anew, one entry per CDR3 protein. The sample carries some 100,000 distinct CDR3 sequences, about 9.6% recorded once. The sample consisted of whole blood, taken in connection with sensitization to the hapten diphenylcyclopropenone (DPC). The receptor was isolated from a woman in her thirties or forties with alopecia areata. Some clones in this sample may be carry-over from other donors' samples.

CDR3 sequence (DNA): TGTGCCAGCAGCTTAGCGACATACAATGAGCAGTTCTTC. It is translated as CASSLATYNEQFF. V usage is TRBV7-2 and J usage is TRBJ2-1; D not certain. The V end lost 0 bases, the J end lost 4 bases, and 4 bases lay between the germline ends. This CDR3 spans 13 amino acids. Per germline, CDR1 SGHTA and CDR2 FQGNSA.